This record looks at one T cell receptor beta chain sequence and its context. Antigen specificity is unknown. Primers included in the PCR were 60 Vbeta and 13 Jbeta primers. Authors' analysis steps: In a later analysis, approximately 73 million unique TCR beta chains included roughly 11 million shared by two or more donors. Measured with immunoSEQ multiplex PCR; TCRdb has only the in-frame clones, and not every one. The DNA gave D and trimming, while V, J and clone size come from that table. The sample lists around 98,000 clones, roughly 70% occurring once. The CDR3 is 14 residues long. Trimming removed 4 bases from V and 4 bases from J, with 11 bases in between. The germline CDR1 and CDR2 sequences are KGHSH and LQKENI. The record originates from a study of cytomegalovirus exposure and HLA in healthy donors. Study-level findings and limits: Reportedly, a later analysis found an Asian-associated ancestry cluster had fewer N-insertions than the approximately 670-donor mean. As a later analysis revealed, most CMV-associated TCR beta chains appeared HLA-restricted. The HLA-A and HLA-B alleles of most subjects were reportedly predicted accurately from TCR beta sequences.

The sample was PBMCs. The TCR originated in a man aged 45-65 years in good health and CMV-seronegative. The chain couples TRBV18 to TRBJ2-1; D unresolved. CDR3 sequence: CASSLEVGYNEQFF. The CDR3 DNA sequence: TGTGCCAGCTCACTCGAAGTCGGGTACAATGAGCAGTTCTTC.